The clone carrying this T cell receptor beta chain was detected ten times or more. Antigen: not known. The entry originates in a study of T-cell reconstitution after alpha-beta-depleted transplantation in children. General study findings and limits: T-cell counts and diversity were attributed mostly to newly produced T cells one year after transplant. About two months after transplant, alpha-beta T cells reportedly came from several hundred expanded graft clones. In some patients, recipient T cells and intrathymic progenitors surviving conditioning explained high day-60 diversity.

J gave up 6 bases and V 0 bases, and 7 bases lay outside the gene matches. Germline V lookup: CDR1 SGHTS, CDR2 YDEGEE. CDR3 length: 16 amino acids. As it was prepared, the TCRbeta library received unique molecular identifiers. TCRdb re-called the PCR reads through MiXCR, storing one row per CDR3 protein. This sample has about 170,000 distinct CDR3 sequences, with roughly 10% found just once. Sequenced here: PBMCs, sampled before TCRalphabeta/CD19-depleted stem cell transplant. J is TRBJ2-1 and V is TRBV5-8; 9 bases map to TRBD2. The sequence was obtained from a boy aged 2 to 9 with acute myeloid leukemia, due to receive a stem cell transplant. For the CDR3, the DNA is TGTGCCAGCAGCTTGGGGGCGGCGGGAGGGCCCAATGAGCAGTTCTTC. Translating gives CASSLGAAGGPNEQFF.